Shown below are 23 T cell receptor beta chains from a single sample sequenced in a study of CD8 T cells in ankylosing spondylitis. TCRdb processed the 5' RACE reads anew with MiXCR; each CDR3 protein has one entry. Of roughly 180,000 distinct CDR3 sequences listed, around 9.6% are singletons. Sequencing used blood, either unsorted or a sorted T cell fraction (not recorded which). The receptors shown here come from a female donor with ankylosing spondylitis or in good health (not recorded which).

This clonotype was recorded at least ten times. This chain links TRBV6-5 with TRBJ1-1, with D possibly TRBD1 on 5 matching bases. The CDR3 covers 15 residues. Germline CDR1 is MNHEY and CDR2 is SVGAGI. Between the trimmed V and J ends, which lost 0 bases and 4 bases, there was a span of 12 bases. The CDR3 DNA is TGTGCCAGCAGTTACTCGGCAGGGATGGGCACTGAAGCTTTCTTT. This sequence encodes CASSYSAGMGTEAFF.

V and J are TRBV6-2 or TRBV6-3 and TRBJ2-2; no clear D gene. The CDR3 has 12 residues. CDR1 MNHEY and CDR2 SVGEGT come from the germline V gene. Between the trimmed V and J ends, which lost 8 bases and 1 base, there was a span of 5 bases. The CDR3 spells CASGKNTGELFF. The CDR3 nucleotides are TGTGCCAGCGGGAAGAACACCGGGGAGCTGTTTTTT.

This clonotype was detected only a few times. The chain recombines TRBV6-1 with TRBJ2-6; 7 positions match TRBD2. This CDR3 comprises 15 residues. CDR1 and CDR2 (germline): MNHNS, SASEGT. The V and J ends lost 6 bases and 0 bases, in that order; junction bases with no gene match: 2. The CDR3 reads CASRGGSSGANVLTF. CDR3 bases: TGTGCCAGCAGGGGAGGGAGCTCTGGGGCCAACGTCCTGACTTTC.

This rearrangement joins TRBV2 to TRBJ1-5, with TRBD1 as a possible D gene (5 bases). This CDR3 region has 15 residues. Trimming left V 3 bases short and J 0 bases short, with 9 bases between. Germline V gene lookup returns CDR1 SNHLY and CDR2 FYNNEI. The CDR3, as DNA: TGTGCCAGCAGTGACAGGGCGGATAGCAATCAGCCCCAGCATTTT. It translates to CASSDRADSNQPQHF.

This clonotype was found many times. The chain is built from TRBV27 and TRBJ2-1; 9 nucleotides agree with TRBD1. The germline gives CDR1 MNHEY, CDR2 SMNVEV (reference sequence). After removal of 8 bases from V and 8 bases from J, the junction contained 16 bases not matched to a gene. This CDR3 has 16 residues. In DNA form, the CDR3 reads TGTGCCAGCGGGGTACAAAGATCAACAGGGGGCCATGAGCAGTTCTTC. Translated: CASGVQRSTGGHEQFF.

This clonotype was seen a handful of times. The chain joins TRBV12-3 or TRBV12-4 to TRBJ1-1, with D maybe TRBD1 (5 bases). Trimming removed 1 base from V and 10 bases from J, with 16 bases in between. The CDR3 length is 14 residues. CDR3 sequence reads: CASSLEGPGVGAFF. As DNA, the CDR3 is TGTGCCAGCAGTTTAGAGGGGCCGGGGGTCGGAGCTTTCTTT.

The chain couples TRBV27 to TRBJ2-5, with D hard to call. Germline loops: CDR1 MNHEY, CDR2 SMNVEV (reference sequence). The CDR3 sequence is 18 residues long. The germline V and J ends were trimmed by 0 bases and 5 bases, with 22 bases remaining between them. CDR3 region: CASSLSMGIAADEETQYF. CDR3 DNA: TGTGCCAGCAGTTTATCGATGGGAATAGCCGCCGATGAGGAGACCCAGTACTTC.

This clonotype was seen repeatedly, ten times or more. J is TRBJ1-2 and V is TRBV29-1; D remains unclear. V was clipped by 6 bases and J by 7 bases, with 18 bases between them. The CDR3 spans 13 residues. Looked up from germline, CDR1 is SQVTM and CDR2 is ANQGSEA. CDR3 DNA sequence: TGCAGCGTCAAGAGAGGATTGGTAGGTGGCTACACCTTC. Encoded protein: CSVKRGLVGGYTF.

In its sample, this clonotype was seen a few times. At one end the junction does not follow the germline gene, possibly because of a read error. The CDR3 region is CGVGAGVEQYF. The CDR3 nucleotides are TGCGGCGTTGGCGCAGGCGTCGAGCAGTACTTC. The chain employs TRBV29-1 and TRBJ2-7; no firm D call. This CDR3 has 11 amino acids. Germline assignment: CDR1 SQVTM and CDR2 ANQGSEA.

The V and J genes are TRBV15 and TRBJ2-7; D gene ambiguous. The CDR3 sequence is 13 residues long. The V end lost 1 base, the J end lost 6 bases, and 10 bases lay between the germline ends. CDR1 and CDR2 from the germline V gene are LNHNV and YYDKDF (reference sequence). CDR3 sequence reads: CATSRAPASEQYF. The CDR3 bases are TGTGCCACCAGCAGAGCACCCGCCAGCGAGCAGTACTTC.

The chain couples TRBV5-5 to TRBJ1-2; D is ambiguous. CDR1 is SGHKS and CDR2 is YYEKEE in the germline V gene (reference sequence). The germline V and J ends were trimmed by 4 bases and 2 bases, with 9 bases remaining between them. This CDR3 is 13 amino acids long. CDR3 sequence (DNA): TGTGCCAGCAGCGTTGACAAAAACTATGGCTACACCTTC. Encoded protein: CASSVDKNYGYTF.

The chain uses TRBV11-2 and TRBJ2-5; 7 bases line up with TRBD2. J was trimmed by 5 bases and V by 7 bases; bases with no gene match: 10. The length of the CDR3 is 14 residues. CDR1 is SGHAT and CDR2 is FQNNGV in the germline V gene. The CDR3 loop reads CASTISGTMETQYF. DNA of the CDR3: TGTGCCAGCACAATCAGCGGGACGATGGAGACCCAGTACTTC.

The J gene is TRBJ2-1, the V gene TRBV9; 7 nucleotides agree with TRBD1. The germline gives CDR1 SGDLS, CDR2 YYNGEE. This CDR3 has 15 residues. Trimming took 0 bases from V and 2 from J; bases not matched to a gene: 2. CDR3 loop: CASSVAQGAYNEQFF. The CDR3 DNA follows: TGTGCCAGCAGCGTAGCCCAGGGGGCCTACAATGAGCAGTTCTTC. Looking up the rest from reference TRBV9 and TRBJ2-1 gives the full variable domain: DSGVTQTPKHLITATGQRVTLRCSPRSGDLSVYWYQQSLDQGLQFLIQYYNGEERAKGNILERFSAQQFPDLHSELNLSSLELGDSALYFCASSVAQGAYNEQFFGPGTRLTVL.

The J gene is TRBJ2-5, the V gene TRBV18; D is ambiguous. Per germline, CDR1 KGHSH and CDR2 LQKENI. The CDR3 runs 16 residues. The V end lost 3 bases, the J end lost 2 bases, and 16 bases lay between the germline ends. CDR3 loop: CASSPGERLRQETQYF. The CDR3 region has the DNA TGTGCCAGCTCACCGGGTGAGCGACTGAGGCAAGAGACCCAGTACTTC.

This clonotype has ten or more counts. The chain recombines TRBV12-3 or TRBV12-4 with TRBJ1-3, with TRBD1 matching 8 bases. The CDR3 totals 15 residues. The V and J ends lost 6 bases and 0 bases, in that order; junction bases with no gene match: 4. The CDR3 sequence is CASRPDRDSGNTIYF. CDR3 coding DNA: TGTGCCAGCAGGCCGGACAGGGACTCTGGAAACACCATATATTTT.

This clonotype was counted between two and nine times. The chain employs TRBV5-5 and TRBJ1-2; D is uncertain. The V gene's germline CDR1 is SGHKS and CDR2 YYEKEE (reference sequence). Between the trimmed V and J ends, which lost 3 bases and 7 bases, there was a span of 13 bases. This CDR3 has 13 residues. The CDR3 DNA reads TGTGCCAGCAGCTACTATTCGTGGGGTGGCTACACCTTC. Protein product: CASSYYSWGGYTF.

The chain employs TRBV6-2 or TRBV6-3 and TRBJ2-2; a possible D gene is TRBD2 (5 bases). The CDR3 covers 16 residues. Per germline, CDR1 MNHEY and CDR2 SVGEGT. Trimming cost V 7 bases and J 5 bases, with 20 bases left between them. The CDR3 sequence: CASNSIASEGTGELFF. In DNA form, the CDR3 reads TGTGCCAGCAACTCTATAGCCTCCGAGGGAACCGGGGAGCTGTTTTTT.

The V and J genes are TRBV6-1 and TRBJ1-2; weak D call: TRBD1 (5 bases). The V and J ends lost 11 bases and 4 bases respectively, with 14 bases between them. The CDR3 consists of 12 residues. CDR1 and CDR2 from the germline V gene are MNHNS and SASEGT. CDR3 DNA sequence: TGTGCCGTCCAGGGTTTGGGCTATGGCTACACCTTC. Its translation: CAVQGLGYGYTF.

This clonotype turned up a few times. The genes are TRBV25-1 and TRBJ2-7; the D gene is possibly TRBD2 (5 bases). V was trimmed by 2 bases and J by 7 bases, leaving 12 bases between them. Germline CDR1 is MGHDK and CDR2 is SYGVNS. The CDR3 sequence is 13 residues long. The CDR3 protein is CASSELVRGEQYF. Written as DNA, the CDR3 is TGTGCCAGCAGTGAACTCGTCCGGGGAGAGCAGTACTTC.

This clonotype occurred many times. The chain is built from TRBV11-3 and TRBJ2-3; D may be TRBD2 (5 bases). CDR1 is SGHNT and CDR2 is YENEEA in the germline V gene. The CDR3 consists of 14 residues. The V end was cut by 4 bases, the J end by 5 bases, with 13 bases between. CDR3 loop: CASSSDGVGDTQYF. CDR3 bases: TGTGCCAGCAGCTCAGACGGGGTCGGAGATACGCAGTATTTT.

The chain combines TRBV7-6 with TRBJ2-2; a possible D gene is TRBD2 (5 bases). The length of the CDR3 is 16 residues. Germline lookup yields CDR1 SGHVS and CDR2 FNYEAQ. The V gene lost 3 bases and the J gene lost 3 bases, with 14 bases spanning the gap. CDR3 bases: TGTGCCAGCAGCTTGCCTGGCGAGGGTGACACCGGGGAGCTGTTTTTT. Translated, it gives CASSLPGEGDTGELFF.

This rearrangement joins TRBV9 to TRBJ1-4, with 8 bases lining up with TRBD1. The trim removed 3 bases at V and 12 bases at J, leaving 7 bases unmatched. The CDR3 sequence is 13 residues long. Germline CDR1 SGDLS, CDR2 YYNGEE. CDR3 DNA sequence: TGTGCCAGCAGCGCAGGGGGCCCGGATGAACTGTTTTTT. Residues: CASSAGGPDELFF.

This clonotype was counted a few times. The chain is built from TRBV28 and TRBJ2-3; TRBD2 is a possible D gene (6 bases). Germline V lookup: CDR1 MDHEN, CDR2 SYDVKM. The V end lost 7 bases, the J end lost 1 base, and 15 bases lay between the germline ends. The CDR3 covers 15 residues. In nucleotides, the CDR3 is TGTGCCAGCACCCTCAATGGAGGGGGCACAGATACGCAGTATTTT. This translates into CASTLNGGGTDTQYF.